One sample yielded the 29 T cell receptor beta chains listed below, sequenced in a study of cytomegalovirus exposure and HLA in healthy donors. Primers for the PCR totalled 60 Vbeta and 13 Jbeta. The table came from immunoSEQ multiplex PCR; TCRdb's copy has only in-frame clones and leaves some out. This table lists under 95,000 clones. Specimen: PBMCs. The receptors were sampled from a man in his fifties in good health and CMV-seronegative.

CDR3 bases: TGTGCCAGCAGTTCCCCTTCGCCTGGAGGTGGCAATCAGCCCCAGCATTTT. Translating gives CASSSPSPGGGNQPQHF. V gene TRBV28 combines with J gene TRBJ1-5; D is unclear. The CDR3 consists of 17 residues. V was shortened by 4 bases and J by 2 bases, with 18 bases between the two germline ends. Looked up from germline, CDR1 is MDHEN and CDR2 is SYDVKM.

This rearrangement joins TRBV19 to TRBJ1-5; 12 bases line up with TRBD1. V was clipped by 7 bases and J by 4 bases; unmatched bases: 11. Looked up from germline, CDR1 is LNHDA and CDR2 is SQIVND (reference sequence). CDR3 length: 17 amino acids. Here the CDR3 reads CASTIRGGQGANQPQHF. The CDR3 bases are TGTGCCAGTACCATTCGAGGGGGACAGGGGGCAAATCAGCCCCAGCATTTT.

This chain connects TRBV5-6 to TRBJ1-1; D possibly corresponds to TRBD1 (5 bases). The germline gives CDR1 SGHDT, CDR2 YYEEEE. The CDR3 sequence is 15 residues long. V shed 0 bases and J shed 0 bases, with 9 bases lying between them. In DNA, the CDR3 is TGTGCCAGCAGCTTGGGGGCAGGGTTGAACACTGAAGCTTTCTTT. It codes for CASSLGAGLNTEAFF.

The chain employs TRBV28 and TRBJ2-7; 8 bases are shared with TRBD2. Germline V lookup: CDR1 MDHEN, CDR2 SYDVKM. J gave up 3 bases and V 4 bases, and 11 bases lay outside the gene matches. The CDR3 is made up of 16 amino acids. The CDR3 reads CASSWPGAGGNYEQYF. In DNA, the CDR3 is TGTGCCAGCAGTTGGCCGGGGGCGGGGGGCAACTACGAGCAGTACTTC.

The chain employs TRBV11-2 and TRBJ2-7, with unresolved D. The CDR3 loop spans 12 amino acids. Trimming took off 4 bases at V and 4 bases at J, with 8 bases between the two ends. Germline CDR1 reads SGHAT; CDR2 reads FQNNGV. The CDR3 DNA follows: TGTGCCAGCAGCTGGCCGTCTTACGAGCAGTACTTC. Encoded protein: CASSWPSYEQYF. The full variable domain, in which reference TRBV11-2 and TRBJ2-7 provide the parts outside the CDR3, is EAGVAQSPRYKIIEKRQSVAFWCNPISGHATLYWYQQILGQGPKLLIQFQNNGVVDDSQLPKDRFSAERLKGVDSTLKIQPAKLEDSAVYLCASSWPSYEQYFGPGTRLTVT.

The chain recombines TRBV7-9 with TRBJ1-2; 7 nucleotides match TRBD1. Germline lookup yields CDR1 SEHNR and CDR2 FQNEAQ (reference sequence). Germline trimming cut 1 base from V and 4 bases from J; bases unmatched to any gene: 6. The CDR3 extends over 15 amino acids. CDR3 amino acids: CASSLGQGGGYGYTF. CDR3 DNA: TGTGCCAGCAGCTTAGGACAGGGAGGTGGCTATGGCTACACCTTC.

V gene TRBV5-1 combines with J gene TRBJ1-3, with TRBD1 matching over 8 bases. The trim removed 4 bases at V and 0 bases at J, leaving 6 bases unmatched. Germline CDR1 SGHRS, CDR2 YFSETQ. CDR3 size: 16 residues. DNA for the CDR3: TGCGCCAGCAGCGCACCGGGACAGGCCTCTGGAAACACCATATATTTT. This codes for CASSAPGQASGNTIYF.

The rearrangement uses TRBV4-3 and TRBJ2-1; TRBD2 matches at 14 bases. This CDR3 region has 20 residues. V dropped 2 bases and J dropped 1; count of bases not matched to a gene: 10. Germline CDR1 LGHNA, CDR2 YSLEER. CDR3 coding DNA: TGCGCCAGCAGCCAAACTTCGGGACTAGCGGGGGTTCGTTCCTACAATGAGCAGTTCTTC. It is translated as CASSQTSGLAGVRSYNEQFF.

The chain recombines TRBV2 with TRBJ2-5, with D maybe TRBD2 (5 bases). V was clipped by 6 bases and J by 2 bases, with 7 bases between them. Germline-derived CDR1 and CDR2 are SNHLY and FYNNEI. This CDR3 is built from 12 residues. The CDR3 reads CASSGVQETQYF. CDR3 bases: TGTGCCAGCAGCGGGGTTCAAGAGACCCAGTACTTC.

The V and J genes are TRBV5-1 and TRBJ2-7; TRBD1 matches at 7 bases. This CDR3 comprises 16 residues. V lost 3 bases to trimming and J lost 2 bases; unmatched junction nucleotides: 11. CDR1 is SGHRS and CDR2 is YFSETQ in the germline V gene. The CDR3, as DNA: TGCGCCAGCAGCTCCTACCCCAGGGGGACCACCTACGAGCAGTACTTC. This encodes CASSSYPRGTTYEQYF.

This chain uses TRBV5-3 with TRBJ2-3, with no clear D. TRBV5-3 is recorded as an ORF, its role being uncertain. CDR3 length: 14 residues. The V end lost 4 bases, the J end lost 7 bases, and 16 bases lay between the germline ends. CDR3 nucleotides: TGTGCCAGAAGCCTGATTCCGGGTGTCCATACGCAGTATTTT. It translates to CARSLIPGVHTQYF.

The V gene is TRBV5-1, the J gene TRBJ2-5; D gene uncertain. V lost 0 bases, J lost 1 base, and 4 bases lay in between. This CDR3 comprises 13 residues. Germline CDR1 reads SGHRS; CDR2 reads YFSETQ. The CDR3 spells CASSLVAQETQYF. The CDR3, as DNA: TGCGCCAGCAGCTTGGTGGCCCAAGAGACCCAGTACTTC.

The V and J genes are TRBV5-4 and TRBJ1-2; 8 positions agree with TRBD1. The V gene's germline CDR1 is SGHNT and CDR2 YYREEE (reference sequence). CDR3 length equals 17 residues. Germline trimming cut 4 bases from V and 0 bases from J; bases unmatched to any gene: 11. The DNA for the CDR3 is TGTGCCAGCAGCAGCGGGACAGGACGCCAAGCTAACTATGGCTACACCTTC. Residues: CASSSGTGRQANYGYTF.

The rearrangement uses TRBV11-2 and TRBJ1-6; TRBD1 might be the D (5 bases). The germline V gene encodes CDR1 SGHAT and CDR2 FQNNGV. The CDR3 totals 17 residues. Deletions cut 6 bases from V and 7 bases from J, with 22 bases between. For the CDR3, the DNA is TGTGCCAGCAGTTCCACCCCTTGGGGCAGGCGAAATTCACCCCTCCACTTT. It is translated as CASSSTPWGRRNSPLHF.

CDR3 residues: CASSLELLRTTYEQYF. CDR3 bases: TGTGCCAGCAGCTTAGAATTATTGCGCACGACCTACGAGCAGTACTTC. The chain joins TRBV7-8 to TRBJ2-7, with no clear D. V was clipped by 1 base and J by 2 bases, with 15 bases between them. The CDR3 extends over 16 amino acids. Germline-derived CDR1 and CDR2 are SGHVS and FQNEAQ.

The J gene is TRBJ1-5, the V gene TRBV18; D is perhaps TRBD1 (5 bases). V lost 3 bases, J lost 0 bases, and 6 bases lay in between. Germline assignment: CDR1 KGHSH and CDR2 LQKENI. The CDR3 is made up of 14 amino acids. CDR3: CASSPRDSNQPQHF. CDR3 in DNA: TGTGCCAGCTCACCCAGGGATAGCAATCAGCCCCAGCATTTT.

V gene TRBV11-3 combines with J gene TRBJ2-1; 9 bases match TRBD2. Germline lookup yields CDR1 SGHNT and CDR2 YENEEA. V was clipped by 6 bases and J by 1 base; unmatched bases: 4. The CDR3 extends over 15 amino acids. CDR3 coding DNA: TGTGCCAGCAGTGGCGGGGGGGTATCCTACAATGAGCAGTTCTTC. It encodes CASSGGGVSYNEQFF.

The chain combines TRBV2 with TRBJ2-7; TRBD2 matches at 8 bases. The V segment lost 3 bases and the J segment 3 bases; nucleotides outside the gene matches: 4. CDR1 SNHLY and CDR2 FYNNEI come from the germline V gene. The CDR3 is 14 residues long. CDR3 protein: CASSEWRGDYEQYF. The CDR3 nucleotides read TGTGCCAGCAGTGAGTGGCGGGGGGACTACGAGCAGTACTTC.

V is TRBV19 and J is TRBJ2-5; 7 bases line up with TRBD1. The ends lost 6 bases at V and 5 bases at J; junction bases unmatched: 9. The CDR3 consists of 14 residues. The V gene's germline CDR1 is LNHDA and CDR2 SQIVND (reference sequence). The CDR3 sequence is CASSGQAVLETQYF. CDR3 coding DNA: TGTGCCAGTAGCGGACAGGCCGTTCTGGAGACCCAGTACTTC.

Of note for this clone: Its ends do not fully match the called genes, so a read error is possible. This chain connects TRBV7-3 to TRBJ2-5; D not certain. The CDR3 contains 13 residues. Germline V gene sequence: CDR1 SGHTA, CDR2 FQGTGA. The chain's CDR3 is CASSLTQQETQYF. CDR3 coding DNA: TGTGCCAGCAGCCTAACCCAACAAGAGACCCAGTACTTC. Using reference TRBV7-3 and TRBJ2-5 for the parts outside the CDR3, the full variable domain is GAGVSQTPSNKVTEKGKYVELRCDPISGHTALYWYRQSLGQGPEFLIYFQGTGAADDSGLPNDRFFAVRPEGSVSTLKIQRTERGDSAVYLCASSLTQQETQYFGPGTRLLVL.

The chain employs TRBV19 and TRBJ1-4, with 9 bases fitting TRBD1. The CDR3 totals 15 residues. V gave up 5 bases and J gave up 8 bases; unmatched junction bases: 9. Per the germline V gene, CDR1 is LNHDA and CDR2 is SQIVND (reference sequence). The CDR3 nucleotides read TGTGCCAGTAGTGGGCACAGGGGGCCGCGGGAAAAACTGTTTTTT. The encoded protein is CASSGHRGPREKLFF.

The chain carries TRBV7-2 and TRBJ1-5; D not certain. Germline-derived CDR1 and CDR2 are SGHTA and FQGNSA. CDR3 length equals 14 residues. Trimming left V 5 bases short and J 1 base short, with 9 bases between. CDR3 amino acids: CASSDRVSNQPQHF. In DNA, the CDR3 is TGTGCCAGCAGCGACCGGGTAAGCAATCAGCCCCAGCATTTT.

The V gene is TRBV10-1, the J gene TRBJ2-1; no clear D. V shed 5 bases and J shed 4 bases, with 12 bases lying between them. The CDR3 length is 14 residues. CDR1 WNHNN and CDR2 SYGVQD come from the germline V gene (reference sequence). CDR3: CASSSVRKYNEQFF. The DNA of the CDR3 is TGCGCCAGCAGTTCGGTAAGAAAGTACAATGAGCAGTTCTTC.

This chain connects TRBV6-5 to TRBJ1-2; 7 nucleotides line up with TRBD1. The CDR3 length is 15 residues. Germline-derived CDR1 and CDR2 are MNHEY and SVGAGI. With 0 bases clipped from V and 4 bases from J, the junction kept 5 bases outside the gene matches. This CDR3 is CASSYSGGQVYGYTF. CDR3 in DNA: TGTGCCAGCAGTTACTCGGGTGGACAGGTCTATGGCTACACCTTC.

The chain uses TRBV6-5 and TRBJ2-2; 9 nucleotides align to TRBD1. Germline CDR1 is MNHEY and CDR2 is SVGAGI. V shed 6 bases, J shed 2 bases, and the junction held 4 bases outside the gene matches. There are 15 residues in the CDR3. The CDR3 sequence: CASSGTGYNTGELFF. CDR3 DNA sequence: TGTGCCAGCAGCGGGACAGGGTATAACACCGGGGAGCTGTTTTTT.

On this clone itself: In the same sample, other DNA sequences code for this CDR3. The CDR3 loop is CASSRQGNQPQHF. Written as DNA, the CDR3 is TGTGCCAGTAGTAGACAGGGGAATCAGCCCCAGCATTTT. V and J are TRBV19 and TRBJ1-5; 8 bases match TRBD1. V shed 4 bases and J 4 bases; nucleotides not matched to a gene: 0. Germline assignment: CDR1 LNHDA and CDR2 SQIVND (reference sequence). This CDR3 is 13 amino acids long.

J is TRBJ2-3 and V is TRBV7-9, with 7 bases aligning to TRBD1. The CDR3 is 16 amino acids. CDR1 and CDR2 from the germline V gene are SEHNR and FQNEAQ (reference sequence). With V trimmed by 2 bases and J by 4 bases, 9 bases remained unmatched. The CDR3 loop reads CASSLLGTVAADTQYF. CDR3 DNA sequence: TGTGCCAGCAGCTTATTGGGGACAGTAGCCGCAGATACGCAGTATTTT.

This sequence joins TRBV4-3 and TRBJ1-6; maybe TRBD1 (5 bases). V was shortened by 1 base and J by 9 bases, with 10 bases between the two germline ends. Germline CDR1 and CDR2: LGHNA and YSLEER. There are 14 residues in the CDR3. The CDR3 sequence is CASSQGDRSSPLHF. The DNA of the CDR3 is TGCGCCAGCAGCCAAGGAGACAGAAGTTCACCCCTCCACTTT.

This sequence joins TRBV2 and TRBJ2-2, with 11 bases matching TRBD1. CDR1 and CDR2 from the germline V gene are SNHLY and FYNNEI. V was clipped by 8 bases and J by 5 bases; unmatched bases: 4. CDR3 length: 14 residues. The CDR3 protein is CASVGQGATGELFF. DNA of the CDR3: TGTGCCAGCGTAGGACAGGGGGCGACCGGGGAGCTGTTTTTT. The complete variable domain, with remaining parts taken from reference TRBV2 and TRBJ2-2, reads EPEVTQTPSHQVTQMGQEVILRCVPISNHLYFYWYRQILGQKVEFLVSFYNNEISEKSEIFDDQFSVERPDGSNFTLKIRSTKLEDSAMYFCASVGQGATGELFFGEGSRLTVL.